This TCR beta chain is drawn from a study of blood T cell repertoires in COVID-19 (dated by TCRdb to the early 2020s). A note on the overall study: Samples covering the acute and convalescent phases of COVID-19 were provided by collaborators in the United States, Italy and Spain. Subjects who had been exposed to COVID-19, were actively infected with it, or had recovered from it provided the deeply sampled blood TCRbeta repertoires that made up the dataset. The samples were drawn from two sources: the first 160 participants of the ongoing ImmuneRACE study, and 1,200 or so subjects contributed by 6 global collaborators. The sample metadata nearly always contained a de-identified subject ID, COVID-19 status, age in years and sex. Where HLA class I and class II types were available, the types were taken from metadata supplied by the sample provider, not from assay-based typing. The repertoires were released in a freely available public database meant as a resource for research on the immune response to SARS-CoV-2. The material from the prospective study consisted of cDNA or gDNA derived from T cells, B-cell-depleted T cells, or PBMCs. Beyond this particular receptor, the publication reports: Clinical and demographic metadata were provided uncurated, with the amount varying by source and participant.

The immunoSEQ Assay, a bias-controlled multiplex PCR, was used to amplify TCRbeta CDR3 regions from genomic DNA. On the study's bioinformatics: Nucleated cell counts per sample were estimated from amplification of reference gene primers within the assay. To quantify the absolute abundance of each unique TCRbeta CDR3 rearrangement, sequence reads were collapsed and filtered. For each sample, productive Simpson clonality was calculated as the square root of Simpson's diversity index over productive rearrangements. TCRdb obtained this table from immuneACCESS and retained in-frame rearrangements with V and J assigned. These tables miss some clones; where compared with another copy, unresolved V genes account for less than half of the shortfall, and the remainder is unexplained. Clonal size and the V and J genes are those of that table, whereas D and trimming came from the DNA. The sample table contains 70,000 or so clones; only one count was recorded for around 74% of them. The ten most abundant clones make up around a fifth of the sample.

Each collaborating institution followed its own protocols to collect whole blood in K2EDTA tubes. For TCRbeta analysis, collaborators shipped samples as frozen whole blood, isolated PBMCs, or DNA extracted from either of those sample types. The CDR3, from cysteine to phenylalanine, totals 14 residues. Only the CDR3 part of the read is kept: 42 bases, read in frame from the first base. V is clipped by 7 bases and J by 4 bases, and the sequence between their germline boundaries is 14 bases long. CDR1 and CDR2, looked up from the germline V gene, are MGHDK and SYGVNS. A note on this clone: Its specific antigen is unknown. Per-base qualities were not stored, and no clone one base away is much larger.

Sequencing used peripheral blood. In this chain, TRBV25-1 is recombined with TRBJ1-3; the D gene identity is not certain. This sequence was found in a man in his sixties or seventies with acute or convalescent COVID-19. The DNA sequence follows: TGTGCCAGCAACGCGCCGCTTCAAGGAAACACCATATATTTT. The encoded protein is CASNAPLQGNTIYF. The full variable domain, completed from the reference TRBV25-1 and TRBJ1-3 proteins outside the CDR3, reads EADIYQTPRYLVIGTGKKITLECSQTMGHDKMYWYQQDPGMELHLIHYSYGVNSTEKGDLSSESTVSRIRTEHFPLTLESARPSHTSQYLCASNAPLQGNTIYFGEGSWLTVV.